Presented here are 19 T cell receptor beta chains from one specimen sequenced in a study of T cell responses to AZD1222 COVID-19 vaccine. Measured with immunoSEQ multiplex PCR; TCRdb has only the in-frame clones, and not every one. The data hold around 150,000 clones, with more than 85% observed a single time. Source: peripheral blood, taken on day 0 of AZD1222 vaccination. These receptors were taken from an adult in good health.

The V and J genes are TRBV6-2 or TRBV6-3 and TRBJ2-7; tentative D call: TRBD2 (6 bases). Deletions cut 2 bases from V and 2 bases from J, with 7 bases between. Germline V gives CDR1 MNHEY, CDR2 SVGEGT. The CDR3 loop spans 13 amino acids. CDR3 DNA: TGTGCCAGCAGTTACGGGAGGACCTACGAGCAGTACTTC. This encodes CASSYGRTYEQYF.

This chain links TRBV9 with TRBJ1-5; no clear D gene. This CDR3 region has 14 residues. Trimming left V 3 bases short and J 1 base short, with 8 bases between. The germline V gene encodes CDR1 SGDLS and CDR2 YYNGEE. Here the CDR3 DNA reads TGTGCCAGCAGCGCTTCACGGAGCAATCAGCCCCAGCATTTT. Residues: CASSASRSNQPQHF.

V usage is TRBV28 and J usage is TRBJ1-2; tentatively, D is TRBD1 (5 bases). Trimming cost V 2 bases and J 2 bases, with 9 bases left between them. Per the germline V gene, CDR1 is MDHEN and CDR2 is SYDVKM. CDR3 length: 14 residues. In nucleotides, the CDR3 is TGTGCCAGCAGTTTAGGGGGACGGAACTATGGCTACACCTTC. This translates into CASSLGGRNYGYTF.

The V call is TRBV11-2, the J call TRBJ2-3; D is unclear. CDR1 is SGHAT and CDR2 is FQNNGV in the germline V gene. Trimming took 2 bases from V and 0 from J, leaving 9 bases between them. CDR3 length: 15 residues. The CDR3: CASSLLIPSTDTQYF. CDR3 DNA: TGTGCCAGCAGCTTACTTATTCCTAGCACAGATACGCAGTATTTT.

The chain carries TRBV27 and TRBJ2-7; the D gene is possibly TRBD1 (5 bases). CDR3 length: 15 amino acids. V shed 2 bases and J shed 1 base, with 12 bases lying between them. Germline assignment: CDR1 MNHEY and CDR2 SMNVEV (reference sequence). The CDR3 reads CASSLVGQGSYEQYF. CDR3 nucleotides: TGTGCCAGCAGTTTAGTTGGGCAGGGATCCTACGAGCAGTACTTC.

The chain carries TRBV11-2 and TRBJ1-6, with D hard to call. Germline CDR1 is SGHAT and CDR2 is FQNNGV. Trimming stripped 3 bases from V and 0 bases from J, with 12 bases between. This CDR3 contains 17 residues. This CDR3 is CASSFLDTSSYNSPLHF. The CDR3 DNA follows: TGTGCCAGCAGCTTTTTAGATACGAGCTCCTATAATTCACCCCTCCACTTT.

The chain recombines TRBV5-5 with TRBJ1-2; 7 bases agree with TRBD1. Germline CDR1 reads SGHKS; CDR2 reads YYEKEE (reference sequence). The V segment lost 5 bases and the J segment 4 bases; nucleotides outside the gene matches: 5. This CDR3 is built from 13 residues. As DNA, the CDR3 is TGTGCCAGCAGTCGGGACAGCTTCTATGGCTACACCTTC. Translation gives CASSRDSFYGYTF.

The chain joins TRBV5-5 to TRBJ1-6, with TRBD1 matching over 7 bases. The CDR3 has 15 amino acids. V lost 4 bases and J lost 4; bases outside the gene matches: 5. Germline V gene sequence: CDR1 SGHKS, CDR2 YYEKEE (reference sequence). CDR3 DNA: TGTGCCAGCAGCCCCAGGACAGGTTATAATTCACCCCTCCACTTT. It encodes CASSPRTGYNSPLHF.

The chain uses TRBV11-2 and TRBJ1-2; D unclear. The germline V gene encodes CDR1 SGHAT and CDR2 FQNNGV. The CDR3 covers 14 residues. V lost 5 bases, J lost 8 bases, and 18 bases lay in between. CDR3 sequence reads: CASSPGRTGYGYTF. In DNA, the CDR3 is TGTGCCAGCAGCCCAGGACGGACCGGGTACGGCTACACCTTC.

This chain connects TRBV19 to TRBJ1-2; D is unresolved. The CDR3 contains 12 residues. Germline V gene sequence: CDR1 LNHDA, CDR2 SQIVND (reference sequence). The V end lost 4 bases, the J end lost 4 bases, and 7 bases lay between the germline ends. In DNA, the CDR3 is TGTGCCAGTAGTAGGGATGCCTATGGCTACACCTTC. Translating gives CASSRDAYGYTF.

CDR3 region: CASSLGGFNEQYF. DNA for the CDR3: TGTGCCAGCAGCTTAGGTGGTTTCAACGAGCAGTACTTC. The rearrangement links TRBV5-5 to TRBJ2-7; D ambiguous. CDR3 size: 13 residues. Germline values: CDR1 SGHKS, CDR2 YYEKEE (reference sequence). The ends were cut back, 2 bases at V and 5 bases at J, with 11 bases in the middle. Combining the CDR3 with reference TRBV5-5 and TRBJ2-7 gives the whole variable domain DAGVTQSPTHLIKTRGQQVTLRCSPISGHKSVSWYQQVLGQGPQFIFQYYEKEERGRGNFPDRFSARQFPNYSSELNVNALLLGDSALYLCASSLGGFNEQYFGPGTRLTVT.

The CDR3 DNA reads as TGTGCCATCAGTGAGTCCCTGACCTCAGCTAACTATGGCTACACCTTC. Its protein is CAISESLTSANYGYTF. The chain combines TRBV10-3 with TRBJ1-2; D is unclear. V lost 0 bases to trimming and J lost 0 bases, with 11 bases between them. CDR1 and CDR2 from the germline V gene are ENHRY and SYGVKD. The length of the CDR3 is 16 residues.

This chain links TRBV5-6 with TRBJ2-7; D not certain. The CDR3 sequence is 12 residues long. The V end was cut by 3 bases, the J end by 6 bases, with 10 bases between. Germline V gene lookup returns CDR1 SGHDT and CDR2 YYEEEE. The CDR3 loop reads CASSWGGIEQYF. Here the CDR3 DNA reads TGTGCCAGCAGCTGGGGTGGGATCGAGCAGTACTTC.

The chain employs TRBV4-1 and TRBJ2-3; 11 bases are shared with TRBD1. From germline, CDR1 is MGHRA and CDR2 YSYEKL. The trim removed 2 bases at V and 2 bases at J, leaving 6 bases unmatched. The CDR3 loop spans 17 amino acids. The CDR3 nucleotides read TGCGCCAGCAGCCAACAGGGGACAGGGGGGTTCACAGATACGCAGTATTTT. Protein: CASSQQGTGGFTDTQYF.

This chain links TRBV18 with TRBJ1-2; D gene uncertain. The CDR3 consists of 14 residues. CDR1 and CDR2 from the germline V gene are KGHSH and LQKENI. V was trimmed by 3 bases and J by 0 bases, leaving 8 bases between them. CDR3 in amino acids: CASSPRPSNYGYTF. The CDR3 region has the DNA TGTGCCAGCTCACCTCGACCATCTAACTATGGCTACACCTTC.

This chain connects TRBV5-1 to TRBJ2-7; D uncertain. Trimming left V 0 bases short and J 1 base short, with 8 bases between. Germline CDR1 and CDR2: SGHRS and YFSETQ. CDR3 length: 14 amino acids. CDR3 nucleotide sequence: TGCGCCAGCAGCTTGGGAACGGTTTCCTACGAGCAGTACTTC. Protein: CASSLGTVSYEQYF.

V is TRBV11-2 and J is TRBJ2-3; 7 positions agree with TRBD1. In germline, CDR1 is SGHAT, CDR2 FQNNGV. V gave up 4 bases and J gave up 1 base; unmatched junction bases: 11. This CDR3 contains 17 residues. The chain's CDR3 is CASSSPGQSWGTDTQYF. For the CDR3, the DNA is TGTGCCAGCAGCTCTCCGGGACAGAGTTGGGGCACAGATACGCAGTATTTT.

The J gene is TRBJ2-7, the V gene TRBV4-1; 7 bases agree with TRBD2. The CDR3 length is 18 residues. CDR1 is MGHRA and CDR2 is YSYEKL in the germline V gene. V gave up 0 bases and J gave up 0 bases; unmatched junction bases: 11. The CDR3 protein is CASSQEQGGVVRSYEQYF. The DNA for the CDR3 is TGCGCCAGCAGCCAAGAGCAGGGAGGGGTAGTACGCTCCTACGAGCAGTACTTC.

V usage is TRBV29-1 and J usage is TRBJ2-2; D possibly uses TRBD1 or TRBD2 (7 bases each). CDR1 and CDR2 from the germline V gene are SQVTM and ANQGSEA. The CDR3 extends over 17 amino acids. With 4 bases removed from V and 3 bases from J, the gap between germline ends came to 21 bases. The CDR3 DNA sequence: TGCAGCGTTGGGATCCCAGGGGGGGGCTTGTACACCGGGGAGCTGTTTTTT. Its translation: CSVGIPGGGLYTGELFF.